The rows below give T cell receptor beta chains drawn from one sample of a study of blood T cell repertoires in COVID-19. TCRdb's copy holds only in-frame clones and misses some; the assay was immunoSEQ multiplex PCR. Altogether about 150,000 clones are present, roughly 80% being singletons, with the ten largest covering approximately 17%. Sequenced material: peripheral blood. Receptors were obtained from a man aged 45-65 years with acute or convalescent COVID-19. The CDR3 runs from the conserved cysteine through the conserved F or W. A D gene is named only where the DNA matches it firmly. Clone size appears in some rows only: once, few, many, or a class for an expanded clone.

>NA|NA|TRBV29-1|TRBJ1-2
TGCAGCGTTGTTTGGGGGGGGGCTGGTGGCTACACCTTC
CSVVWGGAGGYTF
>NA|once|TRBV11-2|TRBJ1-2
TGTGCCAGCAGCTTAGAGAGATACCCTAACTATGGCTACACCTTC
CASSLERYPNYGYTF
>NA|NA|TRBV5-1|TRBJ2-6
TGCGCCAGCAGCTTGAAACAGGGCTCTGGGGCCAACGTCCTGACTTTC
CASSLKQGSGANVLTF
>TRBD2|NA|TRBV28|TRBJ2-2
TGTGCCAGCAGTGGCCGAGGTTACCGAGGACTAGCGGGGGCCCTGAACACCGGGGAGCTGTTTTTT
CASSGRGYRGLAGALNTGELFF
>NA|NA|TRBV19|TRBJ1-1
TGTGCCAGTAGTTACGGGATTAGGGGGACTGAAGCTTTCTTT
CASSYGIRGTEAFF
>NA|NA|TRBV9|TRBJ2-7
TGTGCCAGCAGCCAGGCCCTAAACAGCGAGCAGTACTTC
CASSQALNSEQYF
>NA|NA|TRBV6-5|TRBJ1-1
TGTGCCAGCAGTCGGGACTCAAAGGAAGCTTTCTTT
CASSRDSKEAFF
>TRBD1|NA|TRBV14|TRBJ2-5
TGTGCCAGCAGCCTCCACCCGGGACAGGGGATAGAGACCCAGTACTTC
CASSLHPGQGIETQYF
>NA|NA|TRBV19|TRBJ1-2
TGTGCCAGTAGTATAGACGCCAAGGGGCCCTATGGCTACACCTTC
CASSIDAKGPYGYTF
>TRBD2|NA|TRBV30|TRBJ2-2
TGTGCCTGGAGTGTAGCGGGGGGGCTCACCGGGGAGCTGTTTTTT
CAWSVAGGLTGELFF
>TRBD1|NA|TRBV5-1|TRBJ1-5
TGCGCCAGCAGAGCCGGGACAGGGGCGAATCAGCCCCAGCATTTT
CASRAGTGANQPQHF
>TRBD1|NA|TRBV3-1/TRBV3-2|TRBJ1-3
TGTGCCAGCAGCCGCGGGACAGTTGACACCATATATTTT
CASSRGTVDTIYF
>TRBD2|few|TRBV15|TRBJ2-3
TGTGCCACCAGTCCCGGACTAGGGGGCACAGATACGCAGTATTTT
CATSPGLGGTDTQYF
>TRBD1|NA|TRBV7-2|TRBJ1-4
TGTGCCAGCAGCTTATCACGGACAGGGGCCGAAAAACTGTTTTTT
CASSLSRTGAEKLFF
>NA|NA|TRBV5-1|TRBJ1-1
TGCGCCAGCAGTCAACAGGGTTCGACTGAAGCTTTCTTT
CASSQQGSTEAFF
>NA|NA|TRBV7-8|TRBJ1-1
TGTGCCAGCAGCTTAGAGGGGGGGCGTGAAGCTTTCTTT
CASSLEGGREAFF
>NA|NA|TRBV5-4|TRBJ1-1
TGTGCCAGCAGGTCCGGGACTGCCAACACTGAAGCTTTCTTT
CASRSGTANTEAFF
>NA|NA|TRBV19|TRBJ1-5
TGTGCCAGTACATCCCTCGGTCAGCCCCAGCATTTT
CASTSLGQPQHF
>NA|NA|TRBV9|TRBJ2-5
TGTGCCAGCAGCCGGCCGAGGGTTGGGCAAGAGACCCAGTACTTC
CASSRPRVGQETQYF
>TRBD1|NA|TRBV9|TRBJ1-2
TGTGCCAGCAGCCCTATTACAGGGGACTATGGCTACACCTTC
CASSPITGDYGYTF
>TRBD1|once|TRBV28|TRBJ1-5
TGTGCCAGCAGTTTCCTAGGGGACAGGGGCGGTCAGCCCCAGCATTTT
CASSFLGDRGGQPQHF
>TRBD1|NA|TRBV14|TRBJ2-5
TGTGCCAGCAGCCAAGATGATCGTTGGCTACAGGGGGCGGGGGAGACCCAGTACTTC
CASSQDDRWLQGAGETQYF